This T cell receptor beta chain comes out of a study of blood T cell repertoires in COVID-19. Looking at the study overall: Specimens from acute and convalescent COVID-19 originated in the United States, Italy and Spain. PBMCs, B-cell-depleted T cells, or T cells provided the cDNA or gDNA that made up the material.

Germline assignment: CDR1 SGDLS and CDR2 YYNGEE. J gave up 1 base and V 0 bases, and 8 bases lay outside the gene matches. The CDR3 consists of 18 residues. How the authors handled the data: Quantification of nucleated cells was approximated via reference gene primer amplification. Assay: immunoSEQ multiplex PCR; the TCRdb copy retains only in-frame clones and omits some. Clone size and the V and J calls come from that table; the DNA yielded D and trimming. The table shows about 160,000 clones, with about four fifths occurring only once. What was sequenced was peripheral blood. The chain has TRBV9 and TRBJ2-1, with 9 bases identical to TRBD2. The receptor comes from a man aged 65 to 79 who had recovered from COVID-19. The chain's CDR3 is CASSVAGLAIGSYNEQFF. Here the CDR3 DNA reads TGTGCCAGCAGCGTAGCGGGACTAGCAATAGGGTCCTACAATGAGCAGTTCTTC.